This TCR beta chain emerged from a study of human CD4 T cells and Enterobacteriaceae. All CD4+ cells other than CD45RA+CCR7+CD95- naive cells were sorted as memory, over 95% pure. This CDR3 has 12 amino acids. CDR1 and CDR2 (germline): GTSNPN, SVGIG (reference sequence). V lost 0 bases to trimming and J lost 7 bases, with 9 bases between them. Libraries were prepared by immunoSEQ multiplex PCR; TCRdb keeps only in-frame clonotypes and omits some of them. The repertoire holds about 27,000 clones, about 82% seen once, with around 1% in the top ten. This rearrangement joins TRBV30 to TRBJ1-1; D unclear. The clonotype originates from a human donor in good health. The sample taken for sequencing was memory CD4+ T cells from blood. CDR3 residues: CAWSVLGDEAFF. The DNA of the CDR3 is TGTGCCTGGAGTGTACTCGGGGATGAAGCTTTCTTT.